A selection of T cell receptor beta chains follows, all from one sample in a study of cytomegalovirus exposure and HLA in healthy donors. Some clones are missing from TCRdb's copy, which holds only in-frame ones; the method was immunoSEQ multiplex PCR. Of over 55,000 clones listed, over 75% were seen once; the top ten hold about 4.7%. The sequenced sample was PBMCs. The source of these receptors is a woman aged 25 to 39 in good health and CMV-seronegative. CDR3s include the opening cysteine and the closing phenylalanine or tryptophan. D genes are given only for firm matches. Clone size is shown for a subset of rows, as once, few, many or a class of expanded clone.

TRBJ1-4	NA	NA	TRBV28	CASVPGVGNEKLFF	TGTGCCAGCGTACCGGGGGTGGGGAATGAAAAACTGTTTTTT
TRBJ2-1	few	TRBD2	TRBV7-6	CASSFGGGENYNEQFF	TGTGCCAGCAGCTTCGGCGGGGGGGAAAACTACAATGAGCAGTTCTTC
TRBJ2-7	NA	TRBD1	TRBV7-2	CASSSPPGQGHYEQYF	TGTGCCAGCAGCTCACCGCCCGGACAGGGCCATTACGAGCAGTACTTC
TRBJ2-7	NA	TRBD1	TRBV7-9	CASSMRDRGGHEQYF	TGTGCCAGCAGCATGAGAGACAGGGGTGGCCACGAGCAGTACTTC
TRBJ2-7	NA	NA	TRBV18	CASSPSEGRTYEQYF	TGTGCCAGCTCACCAAGCGAGGGCCGAACCTACGAGCAGTACTTC
TRBJ1-2	NA	TRBD1	TRBV2	CASGTGVYGYTF	TGTGCCAGCGGGACAGGCGTCTATGGCTACACCTTC
TRBJ1-3	NA	NA	TRBV29-1	CSVEKGQTGNTIYF	TGCAGCGTTGAAAAGGGACAAACTGGAAACACCATATATTTT
TRBJ2-7	NA	TRBD1	TRBV4-3	CASSQDTGQGAGEQYF	TGCGCCAGCAGCCAGGACACAGGACAGGGGGCCGGCGAGCAGTACTTC
TRBJ2-1	NA	NA	TRBV5-1	CASSLRAGEQFF	TGCGCCAGCAGCTTGAGGGCGGGTGAGCAGTTCTTC
TRBJ1-5	NA	NA	TRBV19	CASSLGRQGDGQPQHF	TGTGCCAGTAGTCTTGGGCGGCAGGGTGACGGCCAGCCCCAGCATTTT
TRBJ2-5	NA	TRBD2	TRBV14	CASSQEWLAGGVETQYF	TGTGCCAGCAGCCAAGAATGGCTAGCGGGAGGTGTGGAGACCCAGTACTTC
TRBJ2-7	NA	TRBD2	TRBV4-2	CASSPSSGLAYEQYF	TGTGCCAGCAGCCCCTCTAGCGGACTCGCCTACGAGCAGTACTTC
TRBJ1-1	NA	TRBD1	TRBV7-2	CASSLESYRGWLTEAFF	TGTGCCAGCAGCTTAGAAAGCTACAGGGGTTGGCTCACTGAAGCTTTCTTT
TRBJ1-1	NA	NA	TRBV4-2	CASSQDLGSVQAPAFF	TGTGCCAGCAGCCAAGACCTCGGTTCGGTACAGGCCCCAGCTTTCTTT
TRBJ2-1	NA	NA	TRBV7-2	CASSRDTTYNEQFF	TGTGCCAGCAGCCGGGATACCACCTACAATGAGCAGTTCTTC
TRBJ1-4	few	NA	TRBV28	CASSPHTNEKLFF	TGTGCCAGCAGCCCCCATACTAATGAAAAACTGTTTTTT
TRBJ2-1	NA	NA	TRBV2	CASSERIGPPYNEQFF	TGTGCCAGCAGTGAACGGATTGGGCCCCCCTACAATGAGCAGTTCTTC
TRBJ2-2	NA	NA	TRBV7-6	CASSPMTQGNTGELFF	TGTGCCAGCAGCCCCATGACGCAGGGGAACACCGGGGAGCTGTTTTTT
TRBJ1-5	NA	NA	TRBV15	CATSARGEVGNQPQHF	TGTGCCACCAGCGCCCGAGGCGAGGTGGGCAATCAGCCCCAGCATTTT
TRBJ1-1	NA	NA	TRBV7-9	CASSPGSANKGAFF	TGTGCCAGCAGCCCAGGGTCGGCGAATAAAGGGGCTTTCTTT
TRBJ1-1	few	NA	TRBV11-2	CASSPRREGNTEAFF	TGTGCCAGCAGCCCACGGCGCGAGGGAAACACTGAAGCTTTCTTT
TRBJ2-7	NA	NA	TRBV4-2	CASSVVGAGDYEQYF	TGTGCCAGCAGCGTCGTGGGGGCGGGGGACTACGAGCAGTACTTC
TRBJ2-1	few	NA	TRBV20-1	CSAREANEQFF	TGCAGTGCTAGAGAGGCCAATGAGCAGTTCTTC
TRBJ1-1	NA	NA	TRBV7-9	CASSGQYPEAFF	TGTGCCAGCAGCGGACAGTATCCTGAAGCTTTCTTT
TRBJ1-5	NA	NA	TRBV7-8	CASSRKGLGDQPQHF	TGTGCCAGCAGCAGAAAAGGCTTAGGGGATCAGCCCCAGCATTTT
TRBJ2-7	NA	NA	TRBV10-2	CASKLYEQYF	TGCGCCAGCAAACTCTACGAGCAGTACTTC
TRBJ1-5	NA	NA	TRBV28	CASRYRDSVQPQHF	TGTGCCAGCAGGTACAGGGATTCCGTTCAGCCCCAGCATTTT
TRBJ2-7	NA	TRBD2	TRBV27	CASRLAGPYEQYF	TGTGCCAGCAGATTAGCGGGACCCTACGAGCAGTACTTC
TRBJ2-7	many	NA	TRBV2	CASRTGVGAYEQYF	TGTGCCAGCAGAACGGGAGTCGGGGCCTACGAGCAGTACTTC
TRBJ2-5	NA	TRBD1	TRBV7-9	CASRQGARETQYF	TGTGCCAGCAGGCAGGGGGCGCGTGAGACCCAGTACTTC
TRBJ2-7	NA	TRBD2	TRBV7-2	CASSLAGGPAEQYF	TGTGCCAGCAGTTTAGCGGGAGGGCCGGCCGAGCAGTACTTC
TRBJ1-1	NA	NA	TRBV7-9	CASSPGQSRQAEAFF	TGTGCCAGCAGCCCTGGACAATCCCGACAAGCGGAAGCTTTCTTT
TRBJ2-7	NA	TRBD2	TRBV7-2	CASSPRLAGSSYEQYF	TGTGCCAGCAGCCCCCGACTAGCGGGATCCTCCTACGAGCAGTACTTC
TRBJ2-1	NA	NA	TRBV20-1	CSATVDEQFF	TGCAGTGCCACCGTAGATGAGCAGTTCTTC
TRBJ2-1	NA	TRBD2	TRBV9	CATGTTGRQFF	TGTGCCACCGGGACTACCGGTCGGCAGTTCTTC
TRBJ2-3	NA	TRBD2	TRBV30	CAWTKGLAGTDTQYF	TGTGCCTGGACCAAGGGACTAGCGGGGACAGATACGCAGTATTTT
TRBJ1-4	medium-sized	NA	TRBV27	CASSLYGGDEKLFF	TGTGCCAGCAGTTTATACGGGGGGGATGAAAAACTGTTTTTT
TRBJ1-5	NA	NA	TRBV7-9	CASSDGYSNQPQHF	TGTGCCAGCTCCGACGGGTATAGCAATCAGCCCCAGCATTTT
TRBJ2-7	once	TRBD1	TRBV6-5	CASRDRGNYEQYF	TGTGCCAGCAGGGACAGGGGGAACTACGAGCAGTACTTC
TRBJ2-5	NA	TRBD2	TRBV9	CASSVGLAGGWETQYF	TGTGCCAGCAGCGTGGGACTAGCGGGAGGTTGGGAGACCCAGTACTTC
TRBJ1-1	NA	TRBD1	TRBV29-1	CSVGTGETEAFF	TGCAGCGTTGGAACAGGGGAAACTGAAGCTTTCTTT
TRBJ1-6	NA	NA	TRBV27	CASGSGNSPLHF	TGTGCCAGCGGTTCAGGGAACTCACCCCTCCACTTT
TRBJ1-3	NA	NA	TRBV10-3	CAIRMAGLSGNTIYF	TGTGCCATCAGAATGGCAGGTCTCTCTGGAAACACCATATATTTT
TRBJ2-7	few	NA	TRBV29-1	CSVGQSGNYEQYF	TGCAGCGTTGGGCAGTCAGGGAACTACGAGCAGTACTTC
TRBJ2-7	NA	TRBD1	TRBV18	CASSDRETYEQYF	TGTGCCAGCTCCGACAGGGAAACCTACGAGCAGTACTTC
TRBJ2-3	NA	TRBD2	TRBV6-5	CASSTGTRRSDTQYF	TGTGCCAGCAGTACGGGGACTAGACGATCGGATACGCAGTATTTT
TRBJ1-5	NA	NA	TRBV27	CASSPGVYQPQHF	TGTGCCAGCAGTCCAGGGGTCTATCAGCCCCAGCATTTT
TRBJ1-6	NA	NA	TRBV10-3	CAIGTGSENSPLHF	TGTGCCATCGGTACAGGGAGCGAGAATTCACCCCTCCACTTT
TRBJ1-3	NA	NA	TRBV7-2	CASSLGIGDPGNTIYF	TGTGCCAGCAGCTTAGGTATAGGGGATCCTGGAAACACCATATATTTT
TRBJ1-1	NA	TRBD1	TRBV14	CASSQIDRGRTEAFF	TGTGCCAGCAGCCAAATTGACAGGGGGCGCACTGAAGCTTTCTTT
TRBJ2-7	once	TRBD1	TRBV30	CAWRNYPGQITYEQYF	TGTGCCTGGAGAAATTACCCGGGACAGATTACCTACGAGCAGTACTTC
TRBJ1-5	NA	NA	TRBV30	CAWSSQDDQPQHF	TGTGCCTGGTCGTCCCAGGATGATCAGCCCCAGCATTTT
TRBJ1-2	few	NA	TRBV6-6	CASTLSRGEGYTF	TGTGCCAGCACTCTATCGCGGGGGGAAGGCTACACCTTC
TRBJ2-3	NA	TRBD2	TRBV7-2	CASSLVGGLAGGKDTQYF	TGTGCCAGCAGCTTAGTTGGGGGACTAGCGGGAGGGAAAGATACGCAGTATTTT
TRBJ1-6	once	TRBD1	TRBV30	CAWTHRGNSPLHF	TGTGCCTGGACCCACAGGGGTAATTCACCCCTCCACTTT
TRBJ2-7	few	NA	TRBV7-6	CASSLGQNYEQYF	TGTGCCAGCAGCTTAGGGCAGAACTACGAGCAGTACTTC